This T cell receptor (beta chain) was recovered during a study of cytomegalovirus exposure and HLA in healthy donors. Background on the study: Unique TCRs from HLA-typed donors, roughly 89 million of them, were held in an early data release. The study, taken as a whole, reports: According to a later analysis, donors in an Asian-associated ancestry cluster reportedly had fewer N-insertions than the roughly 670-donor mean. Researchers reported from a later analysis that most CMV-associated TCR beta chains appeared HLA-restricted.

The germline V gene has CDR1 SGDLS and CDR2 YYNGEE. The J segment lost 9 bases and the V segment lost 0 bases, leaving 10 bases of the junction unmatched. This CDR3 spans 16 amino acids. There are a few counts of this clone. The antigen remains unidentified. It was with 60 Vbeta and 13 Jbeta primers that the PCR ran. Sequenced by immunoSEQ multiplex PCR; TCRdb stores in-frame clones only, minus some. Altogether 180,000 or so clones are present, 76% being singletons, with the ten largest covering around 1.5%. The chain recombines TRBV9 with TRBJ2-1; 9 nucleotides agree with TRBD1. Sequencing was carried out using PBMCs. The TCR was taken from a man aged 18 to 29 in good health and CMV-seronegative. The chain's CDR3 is CASSVGGTGKLSEQFF. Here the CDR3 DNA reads TGTGCCAGCAGCGTAGGAGGGACAGGGAAGTTAAGTGAGCAGTTCTTC.